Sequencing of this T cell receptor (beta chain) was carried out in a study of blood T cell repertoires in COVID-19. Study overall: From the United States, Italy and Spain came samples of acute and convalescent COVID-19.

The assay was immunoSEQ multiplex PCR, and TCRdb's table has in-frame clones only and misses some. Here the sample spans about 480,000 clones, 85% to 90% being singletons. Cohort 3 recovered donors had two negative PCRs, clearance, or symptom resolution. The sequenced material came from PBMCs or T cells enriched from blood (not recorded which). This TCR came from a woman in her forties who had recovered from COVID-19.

CDR3 protein: CASTTTWTGRPDSNQPQHF. The CDR3 DNA is TGTGCCAGTACCACCACATGGACAGGGAGACCCGATAGCAATCAGCCCCAGCATTTT. The rearrangement uses TRBV19 and TRBJ1-5; the match to TRBD1 covers 8 bases. Per germline, CDR1 LNHDA and CDR2 SQIVND (reference sequence). J lost 0 bases, V lost 7 bases, and 17 bases had no gene match. CDR3 size: 19 residues.